What follows describes a single T cell receptor beta chain. The antigen is undetermined. The PCR had 60 Vbeta and 13 Jbeta primers. Libraries were prepared by immunoSEQ multiplex PCR; TCRdb keeps only in-frame clonotypes and omits some of them. The profile shows 120,000 or so clones, 74% of them singletons. The sample comes from a study of cytomegalovirus exposure and HLA in healthy donors. Study-level results: HLA restriction was apparent for most CMV-associated TCR beta chains in a later analysis. A few chains linked to CMV were shown in vitro to be specific for CMV antigens.

The sample comprised PBMCs. This receptor was identified in a man aged 40-50 years in good health and CMV-seropositive.

CDR3 residues: CASSEQTSGRTYEQYF. CDR3 DNA sequence: TGCGCCAGCAGTGAGCAGACTAGCGGACGAACCTACGAGCAGTACTTC. The chain uses TRBV10-1 and TRBJ2-5; 9 bases align to TRBD2. The J call may be mistaken, given a closer DNA end match to TRBJ2-7. The CDR3 has 16 residues. Per germline, CDR1 WNHNN and CDR2 SYGVQD (reference sequence).